Sequencing of this TCR beta chain was carried out in a study of post-analysis software for immune sequencing data. Study-wide background: Some patients lacked subtype; others had relapsing-remitting, secondary progressive or progressive-relapsing disease. Overall study results and limits: Versus controls, multiple sclerosis patients showed significantly lower diversity (normalized Chao1). Comparison of patients with controls showed five TRBV segments more frequent in patients, TRBV5-6, TRBV5-1 and TRBV20-1 among them.

Presence of unique molecular identifiers characterized the TCR beta cDNA libraries. About 500,000 cDNA molecules were obtained per 1 to 10 million input T cells. TCRdb re-called the PCR reads with MiXCR, one entry per CDR3 protein. The sample consists of about 540,000 distinct CDR3 sequences, 30% to 40% of them appearing once. This clonotype was counted only a few times. Its antigen remains unknown. The CDR3 consists of 12 residues. V dropped 3 bases and J dropped 4 bases, with 7 bases sitting between them. Looked up from germline, CDR1 is WSHSY and CDR2 is SAAADI. This receptor was identified in a girl aged 2-17 years with multiple sclerosis. Sequenced input: blood. V gene TRBV10-2 combines with J gene TRBJ2-7, with a weak D call TRBD1 (6 bases). Written as DNA, the CDR3 is TGCGCCAGCAGTGATGGACAGTACGAGCAGTACTTC. Amino acids: CASSDGQYEQYF.